This T cell receptor (beta chain) was found in a study of Tregs in tolerant kidney transplant recipients. As to this clone: Antigen: not known.

Study conclusions and caveats: Expanding Tregs on activated donor B cells appeared to best identify donor-specific TCRbeta clones. Validation in larger populations is needed because few patients were studied. This study did not directly address biological reproducibility.

The data were produced by immunoSEQ multiplex PCR, yet TCRdb's version contains in-frame clones alone and is incomplete. The sample contains 25,000 to 35,000 clones, over 65% of which appear only once. The TCR comes from a human donor in good health. The material sequenced was Tregs from blood cultured with allogeneic cells.

The DNA of the CDR3 is TGTGCCAGCTCACCGGAGACAGGGACCCTAGCCAAAAACATTCAGTACTTC. It translates to CASSPETGTLAKNIQYF. The chain links TRBV18 to TRBJ2-4; 7 positions match TRBD1. The ends lost 3 bases at V and 0 bases at J; junction bases unmatched: 8. Germline CDR1 is KGHSH and CDR2 is LQKENI. The CDR3 consists of 17 residues.